The entry below gives a single TCR beta chain sequence along with its context. The source of the sample is a study of T cell responses to AZD1222 COVID-19 vaccine. The CDR3 contains 13 residues. V gave up 4 bases and J gave up 11 bases, with 15 bases separating them. CDR1 MNHEY and CDR2 SVGEGT come from the germline V gene. The repertoire was sequenced with immunoSEQ multiplex PCR; TCRdb's copy has only in-frame clones and lacks some. Of about 200,000 clones listed, about 92% are singletons. The receptor's source is an adult in good health. The V gene is TRBV6-2 or TRBV6-3, the J gene TRBJ1-5; D unresolved. Sequencing was performed on peripheral blood, taken on day 0 of MenACWY control vaccination. The CDR3 DNA reads as TGTGCCAGCAGTTTTCGGGCCACCACGGCCCAGCATTTT. This gives the protein CASSFRATTAQHF.